This entry concerns a single TCR beta chain. Its frequency places this clonotype as large (0.1 to 1%); no count is recorded. Its antigen is still unknown. Library preparation was by 10x single-cell sequencing. 10X Genomics single-cell V(D)J and 5' gene-expression libraries were used to profile CSF cells. An Illumina NextSeq550 was used to sequence the CSF single-cell TCR libraries. As for how the authors treated the data: After V(D)J reads were mapped to the vdj-GRCh38 alts ensemble 2.0.0 reference, the Cell Ranger vdj pipeline was used to analyse the reads. Clonotypes were defined as cell barcodes sharing the same set of productive CDR3 nucleotide sequences. To link clonality with transcriptional profiles, clonotype information was incorporated into Seurat v3.0 gene-expression metadata. Exclusion was applied to CSF cells with more than 1,800 genes, more than 7,500 UMIs or more than 10% mitochondrial reads. To identify TCRs with known antigen specificity, CDR3-beta sequences were compared against VDJdb. Network analysis of clone sharing used the R package qgraph and included only TCRs with complete alpha and beta chains. Reprocessed by TCRdb, the reads give a single entry per CDR3 protein sequence, without DNA. TCRdb, not the authors, supplied the V and J calls. The sample table holds hundreds of distinct CDR3 sequences. Over 50% of the sample belongs to the ten largest clones.

Every participant was in good physical condition and had no acute infectious disease. For droplet-based sequencing, live CSF cells were sorted with a live/dead marker. CSF was obtained by lumbar puncture, and immune cells were pelleted by centrifugation at 300g. CSF samples were inspected for red blood cells, and any blood-contaminated sample was excluded. CSF cells were cryopreserved in freezing medium, frozen overnight at -80 °C, and then stored in liquid nitrogen. Before analysis, CSF samples had been stored for less than six months. The CDR3 numbers 15 residues from cysteine through phenylalanine. This entry has no DNA. In the germline V gene, CDR1 corresponds to SGHTA and CDR2 to FQGTGA. The entry originates in a study of CD8 T cells in cerebrospinal fluid in Alzheimer's disease (dated by TCRdb to 2018 to 2020). In terms of the full investigation: The study used two single-cell methods, plate-based nested PCR sequencing and droplet-based sequencing, to evaluate clonal expansion of CSF T cells. The droplet-based CSF analysis comparing patients with controls included 9 healthy controls (about 11,000 cells) and 9 patients with MCI or Alzheimer's disease (about 10,000 cells). A total of some 24 samples were covered by the CSF gene-expression analysis, which included Parkinson's disease patients. This study tested whether clonally expanded T cells could be found in cerebrospinal fluid from healthy elderly individuals and from patients with neurodegenerative disease. General conclusions and limits of the study: The EBV-specific clones were neither the most highly expanded clones nor enriched among patients. It was cautioned by the authors that a causal link between EBV and Alzheimer's disease is not established by the detection of EBV-specific TCRs in CSF. The overall clonality comparison included only samples with detectable clones (roughly eleven healthy, 5 MCI, 5 AD, 6 PD). The largest CSF clone made up a higher percentage of TCRs in patients with MCI or Alzheimer's disease than in controls. When the data were pooled, 4 of 6 Alzheimer's patients but only 1 of 10 healthy subjects had a highly expanded clone, defined as one making up at least 3% of TCRs.

The specimen was cerebrospinal fluid. The TCR sequence derives from a human donor in good health. The V gene is TRBV7-3 and the J gene is TRBJ1-1. The CDR3 corresponds to CASSLILLGSAEAFF.